This passage covers 3 T cell receptor beta chains from one sample sequenced in a study of OX40 agonist ivuxolimab in advanced cancers. Data came from immunoSEQ multiplex PCR; TCRdb stores just in-frame clones and leaves some out. Among 20,000 to 30,000 clones listed, 76% were seen once. The sample consisted of CD4+ or CD8+ T cells sorted from blood, taken in a trial of the OX40 agonist ivuxolimab. These receptors were collected from an adult with an advanced solid tumor such as melanoma, head and neck, liver or kidney cancer.

This clone has just a few counts. The chain has TRBV6-1 and TRBJ2-7; D is unresolved. CDR3 length equals 14 residues. Germline CDR1 and CDR2: MNHNS and SASEGT. V gave up 2 bases and J gave up 2 bases, with 10 bases separating them. Here the CDR3 DNA reads TGTGCCAGCAGTGAATTCTCACCGACCTACGAGCAGTACTTC. Translated, it gives CASSEFSPTYEQYF.

This rearrangement joins TRBV9 to TRBJ1-2, with a possible D match to TRBD1 (5 bases). CDR3 length: 14 amino acids. Trimming left V 2 bases short and J 5 bases short, with 13 bases between. Germline V gene sequence: CDR1 SGDLS, CDR2 YYNGEE. The CDR3 DNA is TGTGCCAGCAGCGTCGGTCCCGGGGGGTATGGCTACACCTTC. Translation: CASSVGPGGYGYTF. Together with reference TRBV9 and TRBJ1-2, the CDR3 gives the full variable domain: DSGVTQTPKHLITATGQRVTLRCSPRSGDLSVYWYQQSLDQGLQFLIQYYNGEERAKGNILERFSAQQFPDLHSELNLSSLELGDSALYFCASSVGPGGYGYTFGSGTRLTVV.

The chain's CDR3 is CASSLVGLAGGETQYF. For the CDR3, the DNA is TGTGCCAGCAGCTTAGTAGGACTAGCGGGGGGGGAGACCCAGTACTTC. The chain combines TRBV11-2 with TRBJ2-5; 15 bases agree with TRBD2. This CDR3 contains 16 residues. Germline V gene data show CDR1 as SGHAT and CDR2 as FQNNGV. The V gene end was trimmed by 1 base and the J gene end by 5 bases; junction bases not matched to a gene: 2. Based on the CDR3 plus reference TRBV11-2 and TRBJ2-5, the full variable domain is EAGVAQSPRYKIIEKRQSVAFWCNPISGHATLYWYQQILGQGPKLLIQFQNNGVVDDSQLPKDRFSAERLKGVDSTLKIQPAKLEDSAVYLCASSLVGLAGGETQYFGPGTRLLVL.